Below, 32 T cell receptor beta chains from the same sample are listed, as sequenced in a study of OX40 agonist ivuxolimab in advanced cancers. Some clones are missing from TCRdb's copy, which holds only in-frame ones; the method was immunoSEQ multiplex PCR. The repertoire has 60,000 to 70,000 clones, approximately 90% of them found once; the top ten carry approximately 0.3%. Specimen: CD4+ or CD8+ T cells sorted from blood, collected in a trial of the OX40 agonist ivuxolimab. Receptor source: an adult with an advanced solid tumor such as melanoma, head and neck, liver or kidney cancer.

This clone was counted a single time. The gene calls are TRBV10-2 and TRBJ2-1; no reliable D call. Trimming pared 7 bases from V and 3 bases from J, leaving 13 bases between. The CDR3 has 14 residues. Germline V gives CDR1 WSHSY, CDR2 SAAADI. The chain's CDR3 is CASKSVVSYNEQFF. The CDR3 DNA sequence: TGCGCCAGCAAGTCTGTAGTAAGCTACAATGAGCAGTTCTTC.

The J gene is TRBJ1-1, the V gene TRBV6-1; D call uncertain. Germline CDR1 MNHNS, CDR2 SASEGT. V lost 5 bases and J 6 bases, leaving 16 bases between the germline ends. The CDR3 totals 14 residues. This chain's CDR3 is CASSRTEVFSEAFF. In nucleotides, the CDR3 is TGTGCCAGCAGTAGGACCGAGGTCTTTTCTGAAGCTTTCTTT.

The chain uses TRBV7-2 and TRBJ1-2; D is perhaps TRBD1 (6 bases). The V end was cut by 4 bases, the J end by 7 bases, with 16 bases between. The CDR3 is made up of 14 amino acids. Germline values: CDR1 SGHTA, CDR2 FQGNSA. The CDR3 region has the DNA TGTGCCAGCAGCTCATTCAGGGGAGAGGGTGGCTACACCTTC. Its protein is CASSSFRGEGGYTF.

CDR3 residues: CASSSSPGNTIYF. CDR3 in DNA: TGTGCCAGTAGTTCAAGTCCTGGAAACACCATATATTTT. The chain has TRBV19 and TRBJ1-3; D is unresolved. The CDR3 contains 13 residues. Germline lookup yields CDR1 LNHDA and CDR2 SQIVND (reference sequence). V was trimmed by 5 bases and J by 2 bases, leaving 7 bases between them.

CDR3 nucleotides: TGTGCCAGTAGTTTGGGGGAGACCCAGTACTTC. It encodes CASSLGETQYF. This chain joins TRBV19 and TRBJ2-5; D call uncertain. The CDR3 is made up of 11 amino acids. Trimming cost V 5 bases and J 5 bases, with 6 bases left between them. Germline-derived CDR1 and CDR2 are LNHDA and SQIVND (reference sequence). Complete variable domain (other parts from reference TRBV19 and TRBJ2-5): DGGITQSPKYLFRKEGQNVTLSCEQNLNHDAMYWYRQDPGQGLRLIYYSQIVNDFQKGDIAEGYSVSREKKESFPLTVTSAQKNPTAFYLCASSLGETQYFGPGTRLLVL.

The chain combines TRBV4-1 with TRBJ2-1; 12 nucleotides agree with TRBD2. Losses at the gene ends were 2 bases for V and 0 bases for J; bases not matched to a gene: 14. The germline CDR1 and CDR2 sequences are MGHRA and YSYEKL. The CDR3 length is 21 residues. The CDR3 nucleotides read TGCGCCAGCAGCCAAATGGGACTAGCGGGCGTTAAAGGGAGCTCCTACAATGAGCAGTTCTTC. Translation: CASSQMGLAGVKGSSYNEQFF.

V usage is TRBV20-1 and J usage is TRBJ2-7; maybe TRBD1 (5 bases). This CDR3 has 11 residues. The germline V and J ends were trimmed by 7 bases and 3 bases, with 10 bases remaining between them. Germline V lookup: CDR1 DFQATT, CDR2 SNEGSKA (reference sequence). CDR3 sequence reads: CSVQGDYEQYF. CDR3 nucleotides: TGCAGTGTCCAGGGTGACTACGAGCAGTACTTC.

The CDR3 loop is CASSIQGAQGGELFF. CDR3 in DNA: TGTGCCAGTAGTATCCAGGGGGCGCAGGGCGGGGAGCTGTTTTTT. This sequence joins TRBV19 and TRBJ2-2; TRBD1 matches 8 bases. Germline CDR1 is LNHDA and CDR2 is SQIVND (reference sequence). The length of the CDR3 is 15 residues. V lost 3 bases and J lost 7; bases outside the gene matches: 7.

The CDR3 loop reads CASSLRLAGNTGELFF. Here the CDR3 DNA reads TGTGCCAGCAGCTTACGACTAGCGGGAAACACCGGGGAGCTGTTTTTT. V is TRBV7-2 and J is TRBJ2-2; 11 nucleotides agree with TRBD2. Germline V CDR1 and CDR2: SGHTA, FQGNSA. With 2 bases clipped from V and 2 bases from J, the junction kept 1 base outside the gene matches. The CDR3 is 16 amino acids. Combining the CDR3 with reference TRBV7-2 and TRBJ2-2 gives the whole variable domain GAGVSQSPSNKVTEKGKDVELRCDPISGHTALYWYRQSLGQGLEFLIYFQGNSAPDKSGLPSDRFSAERTGGSVSTLTIQRTQQEDSAVYLCASSLRLAGNTGELFFGEGSRLTVL.

The chain is built from TRBV28 and TRBJ2-7; D remains unclear. The CDR3 covers 14 residues. V was pared by 7 bases and J by 2 bases, with 15 bases between. CDR1 is MDHEN, CDR2 SYDVKM, per germline. This chain's CDR3 is CASTKTDKAYEQYF. The CDR3 bases are TGTGCCAGCACTAAAACGGATAAGGCCTACGAGCAGTACTTC.

The genes are TRBV18 and TRBJ1-2; possible D gene TRBD1, 5 bases. This CDR3 is built from 14 residues. From germline, CDR1 is KGHSH and CDR2 LQKENI. V was pared by 8 bases and J by 2 bases, with 15 bases between. The CDR3 nucleotides read TGTGCCAGCACCCTCGGCGACAGAAACTATGGCTACACCTTC. Amino acids: CASTLGDRNYGYTF.

The J gene is TRBJ2-3, the V gene TRBV19, with 11 bases lining up with TRBD2. This CDR3 has 15 residues. CDR1 is LNHDA, CDR2 SQIVND, per germline (reference sequence). V lost 6 bases and J lost 2; bases outside the gene matches: 4. The DNA of the CDR3 is TGTGCCAGTAGCAGACTAGCGGGGTTCACAGATACGCAGTATTTT. Protein sequence: CASSRLAGFTDTQYF.

This clone appeared once. The chain uses TRBV28 and TRBJ1-5; D may be TRBD1 (6 bases). Germline V gene data show CDR1 as MDHEN and CDR2 as SYDVKM. Trimming shortened V by 7 bases and J by 3 bases, and 7 bases separated the two germline ends. This CDR3 spans 12 amino acids. The CDR3 is CASTGDNQPQHF. CDR3 coding DNA: TGTGCCAGCACAGGGGACAATCAGCCCCAGCATTTT. The full variable domain, in which reference TRBV28 and TRBJ1-5 provide the parts outside the CDR3, is DVKVTQSSRYLVKRTGEKVFLECVQDMDHENMFWYRQDPGLGLRLIYFSYDVKMKEKGDIPEGYSVSREKKERFSLILESASTNQTSMYLCASTGDNQPQHFGDGTRLSIL.

This sequence joins TRBV19 and TRBJ2-7; TRBD1 agrees at 9 bases. Germline CDR1 LNHDA, CDR2 SQIVND (reference sequence). The CDR3 loop spans 15 amino acids. With 3 bases clipped from V and 0 bases from J, the junction kept 3 bases outside the gene matches. CDR3 sequence: CASSIGTGSSYEQYF. The CDR3 DNA follows: TGTGCCAGTAGTATCGGGACAGGGAGCTCCTACGAGCAGTACTTC.

The chain uses TRBV21-1 and TRBJ1-1; the table assigns TRBD1, which was not confirmed against the DNA. TRBV21-1 is a recognized pseudogene. The CDR3 is 18 residues long. The CDR3 nucleotides are TGTGCCAGCAGCACAGGCCGAAACCGGGACAGAGACAACACTGAAGCTTTCTTT. Protein: CASSTGRNRDRDNTEAFF.

The chain uses TRBV6-5 and TRBJ1-5, with D possibly matching TRBD1 (5 bases). This CDR3 region has 15 residues. Trimming removed 6 bases from V and 1 base from J, with 13 bases in between. Germline values: CDR1 MNHEY, CDR2 SVGAGI. CDR3 amino acids: CASRVQESSNQPQHF. The CDR3 region has the DNA TGTGCCAGCAGGGTACAGGAATCAAGCAATCAGCCCCAGCATTTT.

CDR3 DNA: TGCAGCGTCCTGGGACCGATACAAGAGACCCAGTACTTC. Protein sequence: CSVLGPIQETQYF. V usage is TRBV29-1 and J usage is TRBJ2-5, with D perhaps being TRBD1 or TRBD2 (5 bases each). This CDR3 region has 13 residues. CDR1 and CDR2 (germline): SQVTM, ANQGSEA. Trimming pared 6 bases from V and 2 bases from J, leaving 13 bases between.

This chain links TRBV25-1 with TRBJ2-3; 10 bases line up with TRBD2. V shed 7 bases and J 4 bases; nucleotides not matched to a gene: 2. The CDR3 sequence is 13 residues long. Germline-derived CDR1 and CDR2 are MGHDK and SYGVNS. The CDR3 DNA reads TGTGCCAGCACTAGCGGGAGTTCAGATACGCAGTATTTT. Its translation is CASTSGSSDTQYF.

This chain connects TRBV5-1 to TRBJ2-1, with D perhaps TRBD2 (6 bases). Germline CDR1 is SGHRS and CDR2 is YFSETQ. CDR3 length: 14 amino acids. The ends were cut back, 4 bases at V and 4 bases at J, with 12 bases in the middle. The CDR3 sequence is CASSREAAYNEQFF. For the CDR3, the DNA is TGCGCCAGCAGCAGGGAGGCCGCGTACAATGAGCAGTTCTTC.

The chain employs TRBV4-1 and TRBJ1-2; D possibly corresponds to TRBD1 (5 bases). V was trimmed by 1 base and J by 4 bases, leaving 10 bases between them. The CDR3 spans 14 residues. CDR1 and CDR2 from the germline V gene are MGHRA and YSYEKL. CDR3 in DNA: TGCGCCAGCAGCCAAGCCGCCGGGGGCTATGGCTACACCTTC. The encoded protein is CASSQAAGGYGYTF.

V is TRBV6-6 and J is TRBJ2-1, with TRBD2 matching 9 bases. The germline CDR1 and CDR2 sequences are MNHNY and SVGAGI (reference sequence). This CDR3 has 15 residues. The ends lost 6 bases at V and 9 bases at J; junction bases unmatched: 12. The CDR3 DNA reads as TGTGCCAGCAGCACGCATCTTAGCGGGAGTAGTGAGCAGTTCTTC. It is translated as CASSTHLSGSSEQFF.

This chain connects TRBV15 to TRBJ1-1; D not resolved. V shed 1 base and J shed 0 bases, with 9 bases lying between them. Germline V gene data show CDR1 as LNHNV and CDR2 as YYDKDF (reference sequence). This CDR3 contains 15 residues. The CDR3 here is CATSRVVGLNTEAFF. The CDR3, as DNA: TGTGCCACCAGCAGAGTCGTGGGCCTGAACACTGAAGCTTTCTTT.

The chain employs TRBV7-9 and TRBJ1-4; D is ambiguous. CDR1 and CDR2 from the germline V gene are SEHNR and FQNEAQ (reference sequence). This CDR3 region has 15 residues. The V end was cut by 5 bases, the J end by 0 bases, with 10 bases between. This CDR3 is CASSQRLTTNEKLFF. Written as DNA, the CDR3 is TGTGCCAGCAGCCAACGTCTTACAACTAATGAAAAACTGTTTTTT.

The chain employs TRBV5-6 and TRBJ1-1; D call uncertain. The V end lost 7 bases, the J end lost 4 bases, and 14 bases lay between the germline ends. The length of the CDR3 is 13 residues. Germline lookup yields CDR1 SGHDT and CDR2 YYEEEE. For the CDR3, the DNA is TGTGCCAGCTACACCATTAAGGGCACTGAAGCTTTCTTT. It encodes CASYTIKGTEAFF. Drawing the rest from reference TRBV5-6 and TRBJ1-1, the complete variable domain is DAGVTQSPTHLIKTRGQQVTLRCSPKSGHDTVSWYQQALGQGPQFIFQYYEEEERQRGNFPDRFSGHQFPNYSSELNVNALLLGDSALYLCASYTIKGTEAFFGQGTRLTVV.

The chain carries TRBV6-5 and TRBJ2-1, with 8 bases lining up with TRBD1. V shed 6 bases and J 5 bases; nucleotides not matched to a gene: 9. The CDR3 has 15 amino acids. Looked up from germline, CDR1 is MNHEY and CDR2 is SVGAGI. CDR3 in DNA: TGTGCCAGCAGGGACAGGGAAAGTCGAAACAATGAGCAGTTCTTC. Amino acid sequence: CASRDRESRNNEQFF.

J is TRBJ1-2 and V is TRBV25-1; no clear D gene. Germline CDR1 reads MGHDK; CDR2 reads SYGVNS. This CDR3 contains 14 residues. With 2 bases removed from V and 6 bases from J, the gap between germline ends came to 13 bases. The CDR3 DNA reads as TGTGCCAGCAGTGAAGTAGGAAGTCCTCATGGCTACACCTTC. Translation gives CASSEVGSPHGYTF.

V and J are TRBV10-3 and TRBJ2-3, with a tentative D call TRBD2 (5 bases). CDR1 and CDR2 from the germline V gene are ENHRY and SYGVKD. This CDR3 comprises 16 residues. Trimming left V 0 bases short and J 5 bases short, with 15 bases between. CDR3 residues: CAISESRGFSVDTQYF. The CDR3 DNA follows: TGTGCCATCAGTGAGTCGAGAGGGTTTTCCGTAGATACGCAGTATTTT.

This chain links TRBV7-8 with TRBJ2-1; possible D gene TRBD2, 6 bases. There are 20 residues in the CDR3. Germline assignment: CDR1 SGHVS and CDR2 FQNEAQ. V dropped 5 bases and J dropped 4 bases, with 30 bases sitting between them. The CDR3 sequence is CASSQGPRILRREGYNEQFF. CDR3 DNA sequence: TGTGCCAGCAGCCAAGGACCGCGGATTTTACGGCGGGAAGGGTACAATGAGCAGTTCTTC.

The chain has TRBV4-2 and TRBJ2-2; 10 nucleotides align to TRBD2. J was trimmed by 4 bases and V by 6 bases; bases with no gene match: 11. The germline V gene has CDR1 LGHNA and CDR2 YNFKEQ. The CDR3 spans 17 residues. CDR3 nucleotides: TGTGCCAGCAGTCCACCTAGCGGGGGACGGGGCACCGGGGAGCTGTTTTTT. Its protein is CASSPPSGGRGTGELFF.

This CDR3 is CASSDISGTGSTSTDTQYF. The CDR3 DNA is TGTGCCAGCAGCGATATTTCCGGGACAGGTTCAACTAGCACAGATACGCAGTATTTT. This chain uses TRBV14 with TRBJ2-3, with 8 bases that match TRBD1. J was trimmed by 0 bases and V by 5 bases; bases with no gene match: 16. The CDR3 is 19 residues long. Per the germline V gene, CDR1 is SGHDN and CDR2 is FVKESK.

The rearrangement uses TRBV5-5 and TRBJ2-7, with D perhaps matching TRBD2 (6 bases). There are 13 residues in the CDR3. Germline CDR1 reads SGHKS; CDR2 reads YYEKEE (reference sequence). With 4 bases removed from V and 3 bases from J, the gap between germline ends came to 11 bases. Here the CDR3 DNA reads TGTGCCAGCAGCATAGGACTAAACTACGAGCAGTACTTC. Residues: CASSIGLNYEQYF.

The table lists this clone with a count of one. CDR3 nucleotide sequence: TGTGCCAGCAGCTTGCGGGAGACAGATACGCAGTATTTT. Translation gives CASSLRETDTQYF. The chain has TRBV7-2 and TRBJ2-3; 7 bases match TRBD2. Germline V gives CDR1 SGHTA, CDR2 FQGNSA. J gave up 3 bases and V 3 bases, and 0 bases lay outside the gene matches. CDR3 length: 13 amino acids.